The 20 T cell receptor beta chains below come from one sample, sequenced in a study of blood T cells in healthy people across ages (dated by TCRdb to the mid-2010s). Library preparation was by 5' RACE. These reads were obtained on an Illumina HiSeq 2500. A second PCR of roughly 6 to 11 cycles was run with a J-beta primer mix and a sample-barcoded 5' primer. Using fastp at Q25 and MiXCR, TCRdb reprocessed the public reads and kept productive beta chains. Here each entry gathers all rows of one CDR3 protein and keeps the most common genes and DNA. This sample gives hundreds of thousands of distinct CDR3 sequences in total; around 41% of them show up just once. The ten largest clones capture about 30% of the sample. The sequenced material came from blood. These receptors all stem from an older man in good health.

The sample holds a few counts of this clonotype. CDR3 protein: CASSQDLSRTSGRTDTQYF. CDR3 nucleotide sequence: TGCGCCAGCAGCCAAGATCTCTCCCGGACTAGCGGGAGGACGGATACGCAGTATTTT. The rearrangement links TRBV4-3 to TRBJ2-3; 14 bases are shared with TRBD2. CDR1 and CDR2 (germline): LGHNA, YSLEER. The ends lost 0 bases at V and 6 bases at J; junction bases unmatched: 11. The CDR3 is 19 amino acids.

The rearrangement uses TRBV25-1 and TRBJ2-1, with TRBD2 identical over 7 bases. V dropped 6 bases and J dropped 9; count of bases not matched to a gene: 11. The CDR3 length is 14 residues. Looked up from germline, CDR1 is MGHDK and CDR2 is SYGVNS. The CDR3 DNA follows: TGTGCCAGCAGCGGCCAGGGAGCGGGGATTGAGCAGTTCTTC. The encoded protein is CASSGQGAGIEQFF.

Notes on this clonotype: One end of the junction is discordant with germline, which a read error may explain. This chain connects TRBV12-3 or TRBV12-4 to TRBJ2-5; D is uncertain. The CDR3 has 13 amino acids. The CDR3 DNA is TGTGCCAGCAGTTTAGAACAGCAAGAGACCCGGTACTTC. Its translation: CASSLEQQETRYF.

V and J are TRBV12-3 or TRBV12-4 and TRBJ2-1; D may be TRBD1 (6 bases). The CDR3 length is 13 residues. V was shortened by 6 bases and J by 7 bases, with 13 bases between the two germline ends. In nucleotides, the CDR3 is TGTGCCAGCAGCACACAGGGTTTTAATGAGCAGTTCTTC. Protein: CASSTQGFNEQFF.

This clonotype occurred a few times. This chain joins TRBV5-1 and TRBJ1-4; the D is unclear. Per the germline V gene, CDR1 is SGHRS and CDR2 is YFSETQ. The CDR3 covers 14 residues. The V and J ends lost 7 bases and 4 bases respectively, with 14 bases between them. Here the CDR3 reads CASGWTGSNEKLFF. The DNA for the CDR3 is TGCGCCAGCGGATGGACGGGAAGTAATGAAAAACTGTTTTTT.

This clonotype was observed a handful of times. The V and J genes are TRBV7-3 and TRBJ2-5; 9 nucleotides line up with TRBD1. The germline gives CDR1 SGHTA, CDR2 FQGTGA. The CDR3 totals 14 residues. V lost 5 bases, J lost 3 bases, and 4 bases stayed unmatched. The CDR3 is CASSKDRGEETQYF. CDR3 DNA sequence: TGTGCCAGCAGCAAAGACAGGGGGGAAGAGACCCAGTACTTC.

The chain recombines TRBV5-8 with TRBJ2-5; 8 bases are shared with TRBD1. The CDR3 sequence is 15 residues long. V dropped 3 bases and J dropped 5; count of bases not matched to a gene: 9. Germline CDR1 is SGHTS and CDR2 is YDEGEE. CDR3 residues: CASSWVRTGRETQYF. CDR3 bases: TGTGCCAGCAGCTGGGTGAGGACAGGGAGGGAGACCCAGTACTTC.

This clonotype has only a few counts. The V and J genes are TRBV6-5 and TRBJ1-5, with D hard to call. V was clipped by 5 bases and J by 7 bases, with 15 bases between them. Germline CDR1 and CDR2: MNHEY and SVGAGI. CDR3 length equals 14 residues. CDR3 sequence (DNA): TGTGCCAGCAGTCGGACGGACGGGAAACAGCCCCAGCATTTT. Its translation is CASSRTDGKQPQHF.

The chain uses TRBV7-6 and TRBJ2-6, with D possibly matching TRBD1 (6 bases). V was cut by 5 bases and J by 0 bases, with 11 bases left in between. CDR3 size: 16 residues. The germline V gene encodes CDR1 SGHVS and CDR2 FNYEAQ. The chain's CDR3 is CASSPLRGSGANVLTF. For the CDR3, the DNA is TGTGCCAGCAGCCCCCTCAGGGGCTCTGGGGCCAACGTCCTGACTTTC. Variable domain in full (rest from reference TRBV7-6 and TRBJ2-6): GAGVSQSPRYKVTKRGQDVALRCDPISGHVSLYWYRQALGQGPEFLTYFNYEAQQDKSGLPNDRFSAERPEGSISTLTIQRTEQRDSAMYRCASSPLRGSGANVLTFGAGSRLTVL.

V usage is TRBV25-1 and J usage is TRBJ2-7; D not certain. The CDR3 length is 12 residues. Germline lookup yields CDR1 MGHDK and CDR2 SYGVNS. The germline V and J ends were trimmed by 3 bases and 3 bases, with 6 bases remaining between them. The CDR3 DNA follows: TGTGCCAGCAGTGAGGCCAGCTACGAGCAGTACTTC. This translates into CASSEASYEQYF.

The rearrangement joins TRBV4-3 to TRBJ2-1; D is unresolved. The CDR3 extends over 15 amino acids. The germline CDR1 and CDR2 sequences are LGHNA and YSLEER. Trimming took 1 base from V and 2 from J, leaving 9 bases between them. Here the CDR3 reads CASSQAWSAYNEQFF. The CDR3 DNA reads as TGCGCCAGCAGCCAAGCTTGGTCAGCCTACAATGAGCAGTTCTTC.

This clonotype was seen a few times. This chain connects TRBV13 to TRBJ2-1; possible D gene TRBD2, 5 bases. Germline values: CDR1 PRHDT, CDR2 FYEKMQ (reference sequence). This CDR3 is built from 13 residues. Trimming pared 5 bases from V and 7 bases from J, leaving 12 bases between. The CDR3 DNA sequence: TGTGCCAGCAGCGTGAGAACGGGGAATGAGCAGTTCTTC. It encodes CASSVRTGNEQFF.

The chain joins TRBV7-2 to TRBJ2-7; 11 nucleotides line up with TRBD2. The CDR3 runs 16 residues. Trimming removed 5 bases from V and 6 bases from J; junction bases left unmatched: 12. Germline V lookup: CDR1 SGHTA, CDR2 FQGNSA. The CDR3 DNA sequence: TGTGCCAGCAGCCCGTCTAGCGGGAGGACCCTTTTCGAGCAGTACTTC. Translated: CASSPSSGRTLFEQYF.

This clonotype came up many times. The rearrangement uses TRBV15 and TRBJ2-7, with TRBD2 identical over 10 bases. The CDR3 spans 15 residues. V was clipped by 0 bases and J by 3 bases; unmatched bases: 2. CDR1 is LNHNV and CDR2 is YYDKDF in the germline V gene (reference sequence). The DNA of the CDR3 is TGTGCCACCAGCAGAGACACTAGCGGGATCTACGAGCAGTACTTC. Its translation: CATSRDTSGIYEQYF.

The rearrangement joins TRBV20-1 to TRBJ1-5; 8 nucleotides line up with TRBD1. Germline CDR1 DFQATT, CDR2 SNEGSKA (reference sequence). This CDR3 spans 15 amino acids. The junction had 8 bases not matched to a gene; V was cut back by 5 bases and J by 2 bases. CDR3 sequence reads: CSAAGGRGGNQPQHF. In DNA form, the CDR3 reads TGCAGTGCTGCAGGGGGCCGAGGGGGCAATCAGCCCCAGCATTTT.

The chain is built from TRBV12-3 or TRBV12-4 and TRBJ2-2, with 7 bases identical to TRBD1. V dropped 6 bases and J dropped 7; count of bases not matched to a gene: 2. The CDR3 sequence is 12 residues long. The CDR3 loop reads CASRGQNGELFF. CDR3 nucleotide sequence: TGTGCCAGCAGGGGACAGAACGGGGAGCTGTTTTTT.

The J gene is TRBJ1-2, the V gene TRBV7-8; no firm D call. CDR1 and CDR2 (germline): SGHVS, FQNEAQ. The V end was cut by 1 base, the J end by 3 bases, with 12 bases between. This CDR3 has 15 residues. This CDR3 reads CASSLGSPPDYGYTF. The DNA for the CDR3 is TGTGCCAGCAGCTTAGGGTCCCCGCCGGACTATGGCTACACCTTC.

The gene calls are TRBV20-1 and TRBJ2-1; 12 bases are shared with TRBD2. The CDR3 length is 14 residues. With V trimmed by 5 bases and J by 3 bases, 2 bases remained unmatched. CDR1 and CDR2 (germline): DFQATT, SNEGSKA (reference sequence). The CDR3 loop reads CSAVLAGGYNEQFF. CDR3 nucleotide sequence: TGCAGTGCTGTACTAGCGGGAGGCTACAATGAGCAGTTCTTC.

This clonotype was detected only a few times. V is TRBV5-5 and J is TRBJ1-2, with D unclear. The CDR3 runs to 13 residues. From germline, CDR1 is SGHKS and CDR2 YYEKEE (reference sequence). Deletions cut 2 bases from V and 8 bases from J, with 13 bases between. The CDR3 sequence is CASSLEWGGGYTF. In DNA, the CDR3 is TGTGCCAGCAGCTTAGAGTGGGGAGGCGGCTACACCTTC.

This clonotype has a handful of counts. The chain joins TRBV4-2 to TRBJ2-1, with 10 positions matching TRBD2. The CDR3 covers 18 residues. Germline CDR1 LGHNA, CDR2 YNFKEQ. With 1 base clipped from V and 1 base from J, the junction kept 7 bases outside the gene matches. The CDR3 loop is CASSQGGPSGSSYNEQFF. The CDR3 DNA follows: TGTGCCAGCAGCCAAGGGGGGCCTAGCGGGAGTTCCTACAATGAGCAGTTCTTC.